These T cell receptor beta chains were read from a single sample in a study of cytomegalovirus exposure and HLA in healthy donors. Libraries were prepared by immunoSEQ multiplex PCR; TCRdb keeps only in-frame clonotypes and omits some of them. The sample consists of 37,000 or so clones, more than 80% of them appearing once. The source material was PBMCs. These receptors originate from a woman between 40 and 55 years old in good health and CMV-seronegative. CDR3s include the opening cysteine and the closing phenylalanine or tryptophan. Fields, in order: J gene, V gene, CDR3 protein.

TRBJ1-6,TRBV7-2,CASSQDSSYNSPLHF
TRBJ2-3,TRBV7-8,CASSLDFGTGVTDTQYF
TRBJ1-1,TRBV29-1,CSAMTLENTEAFF
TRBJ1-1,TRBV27,CASSLSVKPDTEAFF
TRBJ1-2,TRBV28,CASGGIYGYTF
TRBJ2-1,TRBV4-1,CASSQGFVRGRSRYNEQFF
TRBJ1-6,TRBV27,CASSLTGAKPLHF
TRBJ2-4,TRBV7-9,CASSAPGTGGNIQYF
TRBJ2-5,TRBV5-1,CASSLVGRETQYF
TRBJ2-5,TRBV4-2,CASSQKLAGGLQGGQYF
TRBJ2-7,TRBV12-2,CASRMGQGHEQYF
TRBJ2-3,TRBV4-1,CASSQTEDSLTQYF
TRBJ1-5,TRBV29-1,CSVVGCRGTDFWPQHF
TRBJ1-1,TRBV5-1,CASSLHDRGTEAFF
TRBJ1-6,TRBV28,CASSFRGRGPNSPLHF
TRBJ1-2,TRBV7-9,CASSHTSGYTF
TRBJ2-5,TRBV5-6,CASSLWGVMDETQYF
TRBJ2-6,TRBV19,CASSPQVSGANVLTF
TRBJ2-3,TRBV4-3,CASSQDRGFRGNTQYF
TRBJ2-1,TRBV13,CASSSTGGAQFF
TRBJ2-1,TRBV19,CAVASRGGASEQFF
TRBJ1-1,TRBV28,CASSPRLDSPGEAFF
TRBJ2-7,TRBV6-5,CASSLQQTGFYEQYF
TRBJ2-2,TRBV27,CASSLLAGGANTGELFF
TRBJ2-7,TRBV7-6,CASSATSGGTYEQYF
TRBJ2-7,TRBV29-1,CSVEESRTGSYEQYF
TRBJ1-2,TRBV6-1,CASRETGGMSYTF
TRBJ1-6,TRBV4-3,CASSQGQGAFSPLHF
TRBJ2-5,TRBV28,CASSLRLELRETQYF
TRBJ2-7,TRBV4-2,CASSPAGLAVSYEQYF
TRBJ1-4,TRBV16,CASSQHREGEKLFF
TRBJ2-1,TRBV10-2,CASKRVGGAGSYNEQFF
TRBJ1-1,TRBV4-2,CASSQGTGARMNTEAFF
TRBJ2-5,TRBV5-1,CASSLGGVRETQYF
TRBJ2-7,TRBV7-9,CASSLRGQSSSYEQYF
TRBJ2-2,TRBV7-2,CASSLQGSLSTGELFF
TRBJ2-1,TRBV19,CASSIDKLLGDEQFF
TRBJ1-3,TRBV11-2,CGTGSGNTIYF
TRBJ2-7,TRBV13,CASSPRGHSYEQYF
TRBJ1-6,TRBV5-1,CASSFGGFVDNSPLHF
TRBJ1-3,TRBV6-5,CASSYSLGSGNTIYF
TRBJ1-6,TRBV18,CASSPQSNSPLHF
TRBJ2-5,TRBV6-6,CASSYSRTGGETQYF
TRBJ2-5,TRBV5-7,CASSSLAGQETQYF
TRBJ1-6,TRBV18,CASSPGWVGDNSPLHF
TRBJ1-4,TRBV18,CASSQQGLDEKLFF
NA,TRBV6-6,CASTEGQLYSYEQYF
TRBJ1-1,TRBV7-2,CASSRTVNTEAFF
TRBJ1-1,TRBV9,CASSVDLYTEAFF
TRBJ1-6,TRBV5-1,CASKRDSNSPLHF
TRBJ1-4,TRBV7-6,CASSFNRNEKLFF
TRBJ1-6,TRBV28,CASSRSNSPLHF
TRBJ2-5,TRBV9,CASSRQLSGLQETQYF
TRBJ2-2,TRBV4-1,CASSQDPTGTLNTGELFF
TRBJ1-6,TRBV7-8,CASSASYNSPLHF
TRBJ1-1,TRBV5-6,CASSLRGANTEAFF
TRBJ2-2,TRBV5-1,CASSLERAGHTGELFF